These 21 T cell receptor beta chains share one sample of origin, sequenced in a study of blood T cell repertoires in COVID-19. Generated by immunoSEQ multiplex PCR, the TCRdb table keeps only in-frame clones and is missing some. The sample shows roughly 120,000 clones, more than 70% of them seen only once. Sequencing input: peripheral blood. The receptors here all came from a man between 65 and 80 years old with acute or convalescent COVID-19.

This clone was seen only once. The chain employs TRBV5-4 and TRBJ2-1; 9 positions agree with TRBD1. The germline V gene encodes CDR1 SGHNT and CDR2 YYREEE (reference sequence). CDR3 size: 16 residues. V lost 3 bases, J lost 5 bases, and 9 bases stayed unmatched. The CDR3 spells CASSSLPGQGNNEQFF. CDR3 DNA sequence: TGTGCCAGCAGCTCCCTGCCGGGACAGGGAAACAATGAGCAGTTCTTC. Using reference TRBV5-4 and TRBJ2-1 for the parts outside the CDR3, the full variable domain is ETGVTQSPTHLIKTRGQQVTLRCSSQSGHNTVSWYQQALGQGPQFIFQYYREEENGRGNFPPRFSGLQFPNYSSELNVNALELDDSALYLCASSSLPGQGNNEQFFGPGTRLTVL.

The J gene is TRBJ1-2, the V gene TRBV6-5; no firm D call. Trimming left V 7 bases short and J 1 base short, with 13 bases between. The CDR3 is 14 residues long. Germline CDR1 reads MNHEY; CDR2 reads SVGAGI. The CDR3, as DNA: TGTGCCAGCACTCAATATACAGATAACTATGGCTACACCTTC. It specifies CASTQYTDNYGYTF.

The CDR3 loop reads CASSSRGGPSSGANVLTF. CDR3 sequence (DNA): TGTGCCAGCAGTTCCCGGGGGGGGCCCAGCTCTGGGGCCAACGTCCTGACTTTC. The chain links TRBV2 to TRBJ2-6; 8 positions agree with TRBD2. The CDR3 is 18 residues long. The V gene's germline CDR1 is SNHLY and CDR2 FYNNEI. V was clipped by 5 bases and J by 0 bases; unmatched bases: 9.

In DNA, the CDR3 is TGTGCCAGCAGCAGTAGAGGAGAAGAGACCCAGTACTTC. This gives the protein CASSSRGEETQYF. The chain is built from TRBV7-8 and TRBJ2-5, with D hard to call. This CDR3 has 13 residues. Germline CDR1 and CDR2: SGHVS and FQNEAQ. V was trimmed by 5 bases and J by 3 bases, leaving 10 bases between them.

The chain has TRBV6-5 and TRBJ2-7, with a tentative D call TRBD1 (6 bases). The CDR3 contains 15 residues. Germline V gene data show CDR1 as MNHEY and CDR2 as SVGAGI. The V and J ends lost 5 bases and 3 bases respectively, with 17 bases between them. Written as DNA, the CDR3 is TGTGCCAGCAGTAGGGACAAAAACAGAGGCTACGAGCAGTACTTC. Its translation is CASSRDKNRGYEQYF.

The genes are TRBV7-2 and TRBJ2-7, with 10 bases fitting TRBD1. The CDR3 length is 14 residues. Germline lookup yields CDR1 SGHTA and CDR2 FQGNSA. The V and J ends lost 5 bases and 8 bases, in that order; junction bases with no gene match: 9. This chain's CDR3 is CASSTGTGEEKQYF. CDR3 bases: TGTGCCAGCAGCACCGGGACAGGGGAAGAAAAGCAGTACTTC.

The chain recombines TRBV28 with TRBJ2-7; TRBD2 might be the D (5 bases). The germline CDR1 and CDR2 sequences are MDHEN and SYDVKM. The V end was cut by 7 bases, the J end by 4 bases, with 17 bases between. CDR3 length equals 14 residues. CDR3 DNA: TGTGCCAGCATCGAAGGAGGAGTCAAGTACGAGCAGTACTTC. It specifies CASIEGGVKYEQYF.

The chain recombines TRBV6-5 with TRBJ1-5, with D uncertain. Germline CDR1 is MNHEY and CDR2 is SVGAGI. The V end was cut by 6 bases, the J end by 0 bases, with 9 bases between. The CDR3 sequence is 14 residues long. The CDR3 is CASRPGVSNQPQHF. The DNA of the CDR3 is TGTGCCAGCAGGCCCGGGGTTAGCAATCAGCCCCAGCATTTT.

This sequence joins TRBV14 and TRBJ1-2; 7 bases are shared with TRBD1. Germline V gene lookup returns CDR1 SGHDN and CDR2 FVKESK. V trimming: 0 bases; J trimming: 0 bases; junction bases outside the gene matches: 4. This CDR3 is 16 amino acids long. The CDR3 DNA sequence: TGTGCCAGCAGCCAAGATTACGACAGGGCTAACTATGGCTACACCTTC. Encoded protein: CASSQDYDRANYGYTF. The full variable domain, rest sourced from reference TRBV14 and TRBJ1-2, is EAGVTQFPSHSVIEKGQTVTLRCDPISGHDNLYWYRRVMGKEIKFLLHFVKESKQDESGMPNNRFLAERTGGTYSTLKVQPAELEDSGVYFCASSQDYDRANYGYTFGSGTRLTVV.

Comment on this clone: Different DNA sequences within this sample yield the same CDR3. The rearrangement links TRBV7-9 to TRBJ1-4; a weak D match, TRBD1 (6 bases). The V gene lost 5 bases and the J gene lost 6 bases, with 13 bases spanning the gap. Germline V CDR1 and CDR2: SEHNR, FQNEAQ (reference sequence). The CDR3 spans 14 residues. The CDR3 protein is CASSVGGGYEKLFF. The CDR3 DNA is TGTGCCAGCAGCGTTGGGGGCGGGTATGAAAAACTGTTTTTT.

The CDR3 DNA sequence: TGTGCCAGCACCCCTCGTGCGGGGGATACGCAGTATTTT. It translates to CASTPRAGDTQYF. The chain combines TRBV6-5 with TRBJ2-3, with a weak D call TRBD2 (6 bases). This CDR3 has 13 residues. V was shortened by 7 bases and J by 6 bases, with 14 bases between the two germline ends. CDR1 is MNHEY and CDR2 is SVGAGI in the germline V gene.

V usage is TRBV9 and J usage is TRBJ1-2, with D tentatively TRBD1 (5 bases). The CDR3 runs 13 residues. Between the trimmed V and J ends, which lost 4 bases and 8 bases, there was a span of 15 bases. Germline V gene sequence: CDR1 SGDLS, CDR2 YYNGEE. This CDR3 is CASSPQGGEGYTF. The DNA of the CDR3 is TGTGCCAGCAGCCCCCAGGGAGGGGAAGGCTACACCTTC.

The chain has TRBV10-3 and TRBJ2-2; TRBD1 is a possible D gene (6 bases). CDR1 and CDR2 from the germline V gene are ENHRY and SYGVKD. The V end was cut by 2 bases, the J end by 0 bases, with 16 bases between. The CDR3 length is 18 residues. The CDR3 DNA reads as TGTGCCATCAGTGAGCGGTTTCAGGGACACGCGAACACCGGGGAGCTGTTTTTT. Translating it yields CAISERFQGHANTGELFF.

J is TRBJ2-6 and V is TRBV10-3; no clear D gene. V lost 8 bases and J 4 bases, leaving 12 bases between the germline ends. The CDR3 has 14 residues. The germline gives CDR1 ENHRY, CDR2 SYGVKD. The CDR3 DNA sequence: TGTGCCATCGGAGCAACGACCGGGGCCAACGTCCTGACTTTC. It translates to CAIGATTGANVLTF.

The V call is TRBV4-1, the J call TRBJ2-7, with 8 bases that match TRBD1. V dropped 4 bases and J dropped 4; count of bases not matched to a gene: 9. Germline V gene sequence: CDR1 MGHRA, CDR2 YSYEKL. CDR3 length equals 15 residues. The CDR3 DNA reads as TGCGCCAGCAGCCCTAGTCCAGGGACAGGTTACGAGCAGTACTTC. Its translation is CASSPSPGTGYEQYF.

This chain connects TRBV2 to TRBJ1-1, with TRBD1 matching over 7 bases. The V and J ends lost 4 bases and 4 bases, in that order; junction bases with no gene match: 6. CDR3 length: 14 residues. The germline V gene has CDR1 SNHLY and CDR2 FYNNEI. The CDR3 region is CASSAKGAGTEAFF. In nucleotides, the CDR3 is TGTGCCAGCAGTGCTAAGGGGGCGGGCACTGAAGCTTTCTTT.

The chain has TRBV5-6 and TRBJ2-5, with 9 bases aligning to TRBD1. Trimming removed 4 bases from V and 5 bases from J; junction bases left unmatched: 6. Germline CDR1 and CDR2: SGHDT and YYEEEE. The CDR3 consists of 14 residues. This chain's CDR3 is CASSGGTGSETQYF. The CDR3 bases are TGTGCCAGCAGCGGTGGGACAGGGAGCGAGACCCAGTACTTC.

The V call is TRBV14, the J call TRBJ1-2; D is unresolved. Between the trimmed V and J ends, which lost 1 base and 7 bases, there was a span of 13 bases. The germline gives CDR1 SGHDN, CDR2 FVKESK. This CDR3 spans 14 amino acids. The CDR3 DNA sequence: TGTGCCAGCAGCCAAGGTATTGCAGTTACTGGCTACACCTTC. This translates into CASSQGIAVTGYTF.

V usage is TRBV15 and J usage is TRBJ1-5, with D possibly being TRBD1 (5 bases). The germline gives CDR1 LNHNV, CDR2 YYDKDF (reference sequence). The CDR3 has 14 amino acids. Trimming shortened V by 3 bases and J by 4 bases, and 10 bases separated the two germline ends. For the CDR3, the DNA is TGTGCCACCAGCAGTCTAAGACAGAATCAGCCCCAGCATTTT. Its translation: CATSSLRQNQPQHF.

The CDR3 DNA is TGTGCCAGCAGCGTAGGGCAACCGGGGGACGGTAACGAAAAACTGTTTTTT. Its protein is CASSVGQPGDGNEKLFF. The V and J genes are TRBV9 and TRBJ1-4; D is possibly TRBD1 (5 bases). CDR3 length: 17 residues. The V end was cut by 0 bases, the J end by 8 bases, with 20 bases between. Germline V gene data show CDR1 as SGDLS and CDR2 as YYNGEE.

The J gene is TRBJ1-5, the V gene TRBV4-1; 8 bases match TRBD1. Unmatched junction bases numbered 4, after V lost 3 bases and J lost 3 bases. Germline V gene data show CDR1 as MGHRA and CDR2 as YSYEKL. This CDR3 contains 15 residues. CDR3 sequence: CASSQEGQANQPQHF. The CDR3 bases are TGCGCCAGCAGCCAGGAGGGACAGGCCAATCAGCCCCAGCATTTT.